Only a few counts were recorded for the clone carrying this T cell receptor (beta chain). Its specificity is not known. Per the germline V gene, CDR1 is SEHNR and CDR2 is FQNEAQ (reference sequence). V was cut by 3 bases and J by 8 bases, with 19 bases left in between. This CDR3 is 15 amino acids long. The data were obtained in a study of cytomegalovirus exposure and HLA in healthy donors. Overall study results and limits: Presence/absence analyses supposed approximately even sequencing depth among donors. One variant, a missense change in DCLRE1C, was linked in a later analysis to TCR beta V- and J-gene trimming. Researchers reported in a later analysis that common viral pathogens appeared linked to several top clusters.

PCR primers comprised 60 Vbeta and 13 Jbeta primers. Clones were sequenced by immunoSEQ multiplex PCR, and TCRdb holds only the in-frame ones, with some missing. The table lists tens of thousands of clones, 72% of them singletons. The chain combines TRBV7-9 with TRBJ1-2, with D perhaps matching TRBD1 (6 bases). The receptor's source is a woman in her thirties or forties in good health and CMV-seropositive. Sequencing was done on a sample of PBMCs. CDR3 sequence reads: CASSLSTTGMGGYTF. The CDR3 bases are TGTGCCAGCAGCTTGAGTACTACAGGGATGGGCGGCTACACCTTC.